The 3 T cell receptor beta chains listed next were all sequenced from one sample in a study of blood T cells in healthy people across ages (dated by TCRdb to the mid-2010s). Receptor libraries were prepared by 5' RACE. Sequencing used an Illumina HiSeq 2500. A second PCR of 7 to 11 cycles was performed with a sample-barcoded 5' primer and a J-beta primer mix. TCRdb trimmed public reads at Q25 via fastp, called clones via MiXCR and kept in-frame beta chains. Each CDR3 protein gets just one entry, which takes the most common genes and DNA from the rows behind it. The sample records roughly 2 million distinct CDR3 sequences, around 50% of which are singletons. Together, the top ten hold around 2.1% of the sample. The sequenced sample consisted of blood. The receptors come from a woman aged 40 to 50 in good health.

The rearrangement uses TRBV7-8 and TRBJ2-5, with TRBD1 as a possible D gene (6 bases). Germline V CDR1 and CDR2: SGHVS, FQNEAQ. The CDR3 consists of 16 residues. The V and J ends lost 5 bases and 10 bases respectively, with 26 bases between them. Here the CDR3 DNA reads TGTGCCAGCAGCATCCGGGACAAGTCCATTCTCCAACGCCAGTACTTC. It translates to CASSIRDKSILQRQYF.

The rearrangement joins TRBV5-1 to TRBJ1-6, with no clear D. The CDR3 consists of 15 residues. The V end was cut by 5 bases, the J end by 5 bases, with 14 bases between. The germline CDR1 and CDR2 sequences are SGHRS and YFSETQ. CDR3 bases: TGCGCCAGCAGGAGGTCCACAACGAATAATTCACCCCTCCACTTT. The encoded protein is CASRRSTTNNSPLHF.

This clonotype was recorded only once. This rearrangement joins TRBV11-2 to TRBJ1-5; D is unclear. Germline V gene lookup returns CDR1 SGHAT and CDR2 FQNNGV. CDR3 length: 15 amino acids. V was shortened by 5 bases and J by 2 bases, with 13 bases between the two germline ends. The CDR3 sequence: CASSPGEVGNQPQHF. The CDR3 DNA reads as TGTGCCAGCAGCCCCGGGGAGGTTGGCAATCAGCCCCAGCATTTT.